Each of the 27 T cell receptor beta chains below was sequenced from the same sample in a study of cytomegalovirus exposure and HLA in healthy donors. The PCR employed 60 Vbeta primers together with 13 Jbeta primers. Some clones are missing from TCRdb's copy, which holds only in-frame ones; the method was immunoSEQ multiplex PCR. The sample includes nearly 110,000 clones, about 70% of them seen just once. Input material: PBMCs. These receptor sequences come from a boy aged 10-17 years in good health and CMV-seronegative.

V is TRBV7-8 and J is TRBJ2-7, with TRBD2 identical over 8 bases. Per germline, CDR1 SGHVS and CDR2 FQNEAQ. CDR3 length: 14 amino acids. Losses at the gene ends were 7 bases for V and 3 bases for J; bases not matched to a gene: 8. CDR3 sequence: CASNPGLGDYEQYF. As DNA, the CDR3 is TGTGCCAGCAACCCGGGACTAGGGGACTACGAGCAGTACTTC.

This clone is a singleton in its sample. The rearrangement links TRBV10-1 to TRBJ2-2; possibly TRBD2 for D (5 bases). The V gene lost 5 bases and the J gene lost 7 bases, with 11 bases spanning the gap. The CDR3 sequence is 13 residues long. Germline V CDR1 and CDR2: WNHNN, SYGVQD (reference sequence). The CDR3 loop is CASSREFDGELFF. The CDR3 nucleotides are TGCGCCAGCAGTAGGGAGTTTGACGGGGAGCTGTTTTTT.

The J gene is TRBJ1-5, the V gene TRBV6-1; D possibly corresponds to TRBD1 (6 bases). V lost 4 bases, J lost 0 bases, and 16 bases lay in between. This CDR3 comprises 17 residues. Germline CDR1 is MNHNS and CDR2 is SASEGT. The CDR3 DNA reads TGTGCCAGCAGTGGGTCAGTGAGGACAGATAGCAATCAGCCCCAGCATTTT. Translating gives CASSGSVRTDSNQPQHF.

This chain connects TRBV5-5 to TRBJ1-1, with 7 bases identical to TRBD1. This CDR3 spans 16 amino acids. V lost 5 bases, J lost 0 bases, and 10 bases stayed unmatched. Germline assignment: CDR1 SGHKS and CDR2 YYEKEE (reference sequence). The CDR3, as DNA: TGTGCCAGCAGATTCTACAGGGGTAGTTTGAACACTGAAGCTTTCTTT. It translates to CASRFYRGSLNTEAFF.

This chain connects TRBV6-6 to TRBJ1-1, with D unresolved. The ends were cut back, 2 bases at V and 4 bases at J, with 14 bases in the middle. The germline CDR1 and CDR2 sequences are MNHNY and SVGAGI (reference sequence). The CDR3 covers 15 residues. CDR3 loop: CASSYEGGRSTEAFF. In DNA, the CDR3 is TGTGCCAGCAGTTACGAGGGAGGCAGATCCACTGAAGCTTTCTTT.

The chain is built from TRBV30 and TRBJ2-1, with D possibly matching TRBD1 (6 bases). The CDR3 sequence is 13 residues long. The V end lost 3 bases, the J end lost 3 bases, and 9 bases lay between the germline ends. Germline loops: CDR1 GTSNPN, CDR2 SVGIG (reference sequence). The CDR3 sequence is CAWRPDSYNEQFF. The CDR3 nucleotides read TGTGCCTGGAGACCGGACAGCTACAATGAGCAGTTCTTC.

The J gene is TRBJ2-1, the V gene TRBV12-5, with a possible D match to TRBD1 (5 bases). CDR3 size: 12 residues. Germline CDR1 is LGHNT and CDR2 is FRNRAP. V lost 8 bases and J lost 12, with 17 bases in between. The chain's CDR3 is CASTPGRGGQFF. CDR3 in DNA: TGTGCTAGTACCCCCGGAAGGGGTGGGCAGTTCTTC.

This clone has more than one count but fewer than ten. The chain joins TRBV28 to TRBJ1-6; 8 nucleotides agree with TRBD1. This CDR3 has 14 amino acids. J was trimmed by 9 bases and V by 7 bases; bases with no gene match: 8. Per the germline V gene, CDR1 is MDHEN and CDR2 is SYDVKM. CDR3 bases: TGTGCCAGCAACCTTTCAGGGGGCGGTTCACCCCTCCACTTT. Translation: CASNLSGGGSPLHF.

The rearrangement links TRBV27 to TRBJ1-5; D is perhaps TRBD1 (6 bases). There are 17 residues in the CDR3. The V gene lost 5 bases and the J gene lost 4 bases, with 21 bases spanning the gap. Germline assignment: CDR1 MNHEY and CDR2 SMNVEV (reference sequence). This CDR3 reads CASSPGGPREGNQPQHF. CDR3 nucleotide sequence: TGTGCCAGCAGTCCCGGGGGGCCGAGGGAAGGTAATCAGCCCCAGCATTTT.

V and J are TRBV19 and TRBJ1-1; TRBD1 matches at 8 bases. Germline loops: CDR1 LNHDA, CDR2 SQIVND (reference sequence). Germline trimming cut 6 bases from V and 11 bases from J; bases unmatched to any gene: 14. The CDR3 length is 14 residues. CDR3 protein: CASRVTGGPLAAFF. CDR3 sequence (DNA): TGTGCCAGTAGGGTCACAGGGGGACCCTTAGCCGCTTTCTTT.

V usage is TRBV15 and J usage is TRBJ1-2, with no clear D. Trimming pared 1 base from V and 8 bases from J, leaving 14 bases between. CDR1 LNHNV and CDR2 YYDKDF come from the germline V gene (reference sequence). The CDR3 totals 14 residues. This CDR3 reads CATSRAPPGGGYTF. The CDR3 DNA reads as TGTGCCACCAGCAGAGCCCCCCCCGGCGGGGGCTACACCTTC.

V usage is TRBV5-1 and J usage is TRBJ2-3; possibly TRBD2 for D (5 bases). The germline V and J ends were trimmed by 7 bases and 3 bases, with 15 bases remaining between them. The length of the CDR3 is 14 residues. Germline CDR1 reads SGHRS; CDR2 reads YFSETQ. The CDR3 DNA is TGCGCCAGCGCCACAGAAAGCGGAACAGATACGCAGTATTTT. Residues: CASATESGTDTQYF.

V gene TRBV5-4 combines with J gene TRBJ2-3; 8 positions match TRBD1. The trim removed 5 bases at V and 0 bases at J, leaving 5 bases unmatched. This CDR3 is built from 15 residues. From germline, CDR1 is SGHNT and CDR2 YYREEE (reference sequence). CDR3 bases: TGTGCCAGCAGGCGACAGGGGACTAGCACAGATACGCAGTATTTT. This translates into CASRRQGTSTDTQYF.

The chain is built from TRBV7-9 and TRBJ1-1; TRBD1 is a possible D gene (5 bases). This CDR3 comprises 14 residues. V was shortened by 1 base and J by 0 bases, with 6 bases between the two germline ends. Looked up from germline, CDR1 is SEHNR and CDR2 is FQNEAQ (reference sequence). In DNA, the CDR3 is TGTGCCAGCAGCTTAGAGGGGATGAACACTGAAGCTTTCTTT. Translated: CASSLEGMNTEAFF.

This clone was found a few times. This chain connects TRBV5-6 to TRBJ1-2; the D is unclear. CDR1 and CDR2 (germline): SGHDT, YYEEEE. The CDR3 loop spans 12 amino acids. V was cut by 3 bases and J by 5 bases, with 8 bases left in between. CDR3 amino acids: CASSSGLYGYTF. DNA for the CDR3: TGTGCCAGCAGCTCGGGGTTGTATGGCTACACCTTC.

J is TRBJ2-7 and V is TRBV5-4; 7 bases are shared with TRBD2. J lost 0 bases, V lost 3 bases, and 3 bases had no gene match. There are 14 residues in the CDR3. The germline gives CDR1 SGHNT, CDR2 YYREEE (reference sequence). Here the CDR3 reads CASSSSGDSYEQYF. CDR3 in DNA: TGTGCCAGCAGCTCCAGCGGGGACTCCTACGAGCAGTACTTC.

The rearrangement links TRBV18 to TRBJ1-4; D not certain. The CDR3 extends over 14 amino acids. Trimming left V 1 base short and J 5 bases short, with 8 bases between. The germline V gene encodes CDR1 KGHSH and CDR2 LQKENI. The CDR3 here is CASSPQSANEKLFF. The CDR3, as DNA: TGTGCCAGCTCACCACAAAGCGCGAATGAAAAACTGTTTTTT.

Ten or more counts support this clone. The chain has TRBV4-2 and TRBJ2-2; possibly TRBD2 for D (6 bases). Germline lookup yields CDR1 LGHNA and CDR2 YNFKEQ. This CDR3 region has 14 residues. Deletions cut 4 bases from V and 7 bases from J, with 13 bases between. The CDR3 bases are TGTGCCAGCAGCCGTCCTAGCGAGGTCGGGGAGCTGTTTTTT. Translated, it gives CASSRPSEVGELFF.

This chain links TRBV7-6 with TRBJ2-5; 7 bases map to TRBD1. V trimming: 4 bases; J trimming: 3 bases; junction bases outside the gene matches: 2. This CDR3 comprises 13 residues. Germline lookup yields CDR1 SGHVS and CDR2 FNYEAQ. CDR3 residues: CASSWDREETQYF. For the CDR3, the DNA is TGTGCCAGCAGCTGGGACAGAGAAGAGACCCAGTACTTC.

V and J are TRBV7-9 and TRBJ2-7; D is ambiguous. CDR1 and CDR2 (germline): SEHNR, FQNEAQ (reference sequence). The CDR3 loop spans 15 amino acids. The V end lost 5 bases, the J end lost 2 bases, and 16 bases lay between the germline ends. Written as DNA, the CDR3 is TGTGCCAGCAGCCTAGAGCCCTTATTCCCCTACGAGCAGTACTTC. Encoded protein: CASSLEPLFPYEQYF.

This clone was detected a few times. The DNA for the CDR3 is TGTGCCAGCAGCTTGGACAGGGCAAGTGGTGAAAAACTGTTTTTT. It specifies CASSLDRASGEKLFF. The rearrangement links TRBV5-8 to TRBJ1-4, with a tentative D call TRBD1 (6 bases). Germline CDR1 is SGHTS and CDR2 is YDEGEE. CDR3 length: 15 residues. Trimming pared 0 bases from V and 7 bases from J, leaving 13 bases between.

Concerning this clone: Other DNA sequences within the sample encode an identical CDR3. The gene calls are TRBV11-2 and TRBJ2-3; a possible D gene is TRBD2 (5 bases). The germline CDR1 and CDR2 sequences are SGHAT and FQNNGV. CDR3 size: 13 residues. V lost 1 base and J 3 bases, leaving 5 bases between the germline ends. The CDR3 sequence is CASSLAGTDTQYF. As DNA, the CDR3 is TGTGCCAGCAGCTTAGCGGGAACAGATACGCAGTATTTT.

In DNA, the CDR3 is TGTGCCAGCAGATCTGCGGGAGGGCATCACAATGAGCAGTTCTTC. Protein sequence: CASRSAGGHHNEQFF. This chain links TRBV6-5 with TRBJ2-1; TRBD2 matches at 9 bases. Trimming cost V 6 bases and J 5 bases; bases outside gene matches: 8. The CDR3 loop spans 15 amino acids. Germline-derived CDR1 and CDR2 are MNHEY and SVGAGI.

The V call is TRBV5-1, the J call TRBJ2-3, with D perhaps matching TRBD2 (6 bases). CDR3 length equals 15 residues. Germline V gives CDR1 SGHRS, CDR2 YFSETQ. Trimming took off 2 bases at V and 5 bases at J, with 15 bases between the two ends. The CDR3 spells CASSFNGGDGDTQYF. In DNA, the CDR3 is TGCGCCAGCAGCTTTAACGGAGGGGACGGAGATACGCAGTATTTT.

This chain links TRBV30 with TRBJ2-7; 8 nucleotides agree with TRBD1. Germline V gene lookup returns CDR1 GTSNPN and CDR2 SVGIG (reference sequence). The CDR3 is 12 amino acids. J was trimmed by 7 bases and V by 5 bases; bases with no gene match: 7. For the CDR3, the DNA is TGTGCCTGGGACAGGGGAACTCGGGAGCAGTACTTC. This codes for CAWDRGTREQYF.

V and J are TRBV7-9 and TRBJ2-3; TRBD2 matches 9 bases. Germline-derived CDR1 and CDR2 are SEHNR and FQNEAQ (reference sequence). The CDR3 is made up of 15 amino acids. The V gene end was trimmed by 5 bases and the J gene end by 1 base; junction bases not matched to a gene: 4. The CDR3 DNA reads TGTGCCAGCAGCCCCCAGCGGGGGGGCACAGATACGCAGTATTTT. It codes for CASSPQRGGTDTQYF.

The chain uses TRBV6-6 and TRBJ1-2; D possibly corresponds to TRBD1 (5 bases). The germline CDR1 and CDR2 sequences are MNHNY and SVGAGI (reference sequence). The CDR3 totals 15 residues. Between the trimmed V and J ends, which lost 7 bases and 3 bases, there was a span of 18 bases. DNA of the CDR3: TGTGCCAGCACCGACATCCGAGACAGTTACTATGGCTACACCTTC. This translates into CASTDIRDSYYGYTF.